These 18 T cell receptor beta chains were all obtained from the same sample, sequenced in a study of cytomegalovirus exposure and HLA in healthy donors. Data came from immunoSEQ multiplex PCR; TCRdb stores just in-frame clones and leaves some out. The repertoire holds 100,000 to 120,000 clones, with roughly nine tenths as singletons. Sequenced sample: PBMCs. These receptors all stem from a woman aged 18-29 years in good health and CMV-seronegative.

V is TRBV30 and J is TRBJ2-2; a possible D gene is TRBD1 (7 bases). Trimming shortened V by 1 base and J by 5 bases, and 11 bases separated the two germline ends. Germline values: CDR1 GTSNPN, CDR2 SVGIG (reference sequence). This CDR3 has 14 amino acids. CDR3 DNA: TGTGCCTGGAGTGATGCAGGGGGGACCGGGGAGCTGTTTTTT. Translated: CAWSDAGGTGELFF.

The rearrangement uses TRBV9 and TRBJ2-1; D possibly corresponds to TRBD2 (5 bases). V dropped 0 bases and J dropped 2 bases, with 12 bases sitting between them. The germline V gene encodes CDR1 SGDLS and CDR2 YYNGEE. The CDR3 has 16 residues. CDR3 in amino acids: CASSVGGYGTYNEQFF. The CDR3 DNA reads TGTGCCAGCAGCGTAGGCGGGTATGGGACCTACAATGAGCAGTTCTTC.

V is TRBV7-9 and J is TRBJ2-2; 8 positions match TRBD1. There are 15 residues in the CDR3. Trimming at V came to 6 bases and at J to 1 base, leaving 4 bases not matched to a gene. Germline V lookup: CDR1 SEHNR, CDR2 FQNEAQ (reference sequence). Written as DNA, the CDR3 is TGTGCCAGCAGTCTTGGACAGGGGAACACCGGGGAGCTGTTTTTT. Protein: CASSLGQGNTGELFF.

In its sample, this clone was seen once. This chain's CDR3 is CASLEDRGTLNTEAFF. In DNA form, the CDR3 reads TGTGCCAGCCTCGAGGATAGGGGGACGTTGAACACTGAAGCTTTCTTT. The chain carries TRBV11-2 and TRBJ1-1; the D gene is possibly TRBD1 (6 bases). This CDR3 contains 16 residues. Trimming removed 8 bases from V and 0 bases from J, with 19 bases in between. Germline V gene sequence: CDR1 SGHAT, CDR2 FQNNGV.

The V call is TRBV14, the J call TRBJ1-2; D not certain. The CDR3 extends over 15 amino acids. V gave up 1 base and J gave up 1 base, with 10 bases separating them. Germline values: CDR1 SGHDN, CDR2 FVKESK. CDR3 in amino acids: CASSQGSYYNYGYTF. The CDR3 DNA sequence: TGTGCCAGCAGCCAAGGCAGTTACTATAACTATGGCTACACCTTC.

V is TRBV7-2 and J is TRBJ1-2; the match to TRBD1 covers 8 bases. Germline CDR1 and CDR2: SGHTA and FQGNSA. Trimming at V came to 5 bases and at J to 6 bases, leaving 8 bases not matched to a gene. The length of the CDR3 is 14 residues. CDR3 nucleotide sequence: TGTGCCAGCAGCCCGGACAGGGTTCGGGATGGCTACACCTTC. Translating gives CASSPDRVRDGYTF.

The chain recombines TRBV5-4 with TRBJ1-4; TRBD1 matches 7 bases. Germline CDR1 reads SGHNT; CDR2 reads YYREEE (reference sequence). V was pared by 4 bases and J by 5 bases, with 23 bases of the junction left unmatched. CDR3 size: 20 residues. Written as DNA, the CDR3 is TGTGCCAGCAGCAAAGGACAGGCCGGGCTCCTAATGCCGGCCAATGAAAAACTGTTTTTT. Encoded protein: CASSKGQAGLLMPANEKLFF.

This rearrangement joins TRBV7-2 to TRBJ2-5; 7 bases are a match to TRBD1. V trimming: 1 base; J trimming: 5 bases; junction bases outside the gene matches: 10. Germline V gene sequence: CDR1 SGHTA, CDR2 FQGNSA. This CDR3 contains 16 residues. The CDR3 sequence is CASSLVGGPTGETQYF. Here the CDR3 DNA reads TGTGCCAGCAGCTTAGTAGGGGGCCCAACAGGGGAGACCCAGTACTTC.

The chain recombines TRBV4-3 with TRBJ1-1; TRBD1 is a possible D gene (6 bases). CDR1 is LGHNA, CDR2 YSLEER, per germline. The CDR3 totals 15 residues. Trimming left V 0 bases short and J 7 bases short, with 15 bases between. This chain's CDR3 is CASSQDSDRLVEAFF. CDR3 DNA sequence: TGCGCCAGCAGCCAAGATTCCGACAGGCTGGTTGAAGCTTTCTTT.

This chain connects TRBV4-1 to TRBJ1-1; D is undetermined. Germline CDR1 MGHRA, CDR2 YSYEKL. This CDR3 comprises 15 residues. V lost 1 base and J 3 bases, leaving 12 bases between the germline ends. The CDR3 reads CASSQVGVGDTEAFF. The CDR3 DNA reads TGCGCCAGCAGCCAAGTCGGGGTGGGAGACACTGAAGCTTTCTTT.

The CDR3 is CASSLREPPAKNIQYF. Written as DNA, the CDR3 is TGTGCCAGCAGTTTACGAGAACCCCCTGCCAAAAACATTCAGTACTTC. The genes are TRBV27 and TRBJ2-4; unclear D gene. The V end was cut by 2 bases, the J end by 1 base, with 12 bases between. The CDR3 extends over 16 amino acids. CDR1 MNHEY and CDR2 SMNVEV come from the germline V gene (reference sequence).

This clone was detected once. The J gene is TRBJ1-2, the V gene TRBV6-5, with D perhaps matching TRBD1 (5 bases). The CDR3 loop spans 14 amino acids. V was trimmed by 0 bases and J by 8 bases, leaving 13 bases between them. Germline loops: CDR1 MNHEY, CDR2 SVGAGI. The CDR3 DNA is TGTGCCAGCAGTTACTCGTCCAGGGTGGAAGGCTACACCTTC. It encodes CASSYSSRVEGYTF.

The V call is TRBV6-5, the J call TRBJ2-1; no firm D call. CDR3 length equals 11 residues. Germline V lookup: CDR1 MNHEY, CDR2 SVGAGI. V lost 5 bases and J lost 9, with 8 bases in between. CDR3 nucleotides: TGTGCCAGCAGTGAAGCGCCTGAGCAGTTCTTC. This encodes CASSEAPEQFF.

Written as DNA, the CDR3 is TGTGCCTGGAGCCCGACAGGGAAGGATGGCTACACCTTC. Translation gives CAWSPTGKDGYTF. The chain is built from TRBV30 and TRBJ1-2; 7 nucleotides line up with TRBD1. The CDR3 consists of 13 residues. The germline CDR1 and CDR2 sequences are GTSNPN and SVGIG (reference sequence). The ends lost 3 bases at V and 6 bases at J; junction bases unmatched: 7.

The chain joins TRBV4-2 to TRBJ2-5; 8 nucleotides line up with TRBD1. CDR1 and CDR2 from the germline V gene are LGHNA and YNFKEQ. The J segment lost 1 base and the V segment lost 4 bases, leaving 5 bases of the junction unmatched. This CDR3 region has 15 residues. DNA for the CDR3: TGTGCCAGCAGCCGCGGACAGGGCACCCAAGAGACCCAGTACTTC. Encoded protein: CASSRGQGTQETQYF.

This chain joins TRBV30 and TRBJ2-5; D might be TRBD1 (6 bases). Germline assignment: CDR1 GTSNPN and CDR2 SVGIG (reference sequence). The CDR3 covers 16 residues. The V gene lost 0 bases and the J gene lost 1 base, with 15 bases spanning the gap. The CDR3 reads CAWSVAGRGFQETQYF. In DNA form, the CDR3 reads TGTGCCTGGAGTGTGGCGGGCAGGGGATTCCAAGAGACCCAGTACTTC.

The chain combines TRBV19 with TRBJ1-1, with 11 bases that match TRBD1. Per the germline V gene, CDR1 is LNHDA and CDR2 is SQIVND (reference sequence). The CDR3 runs 15 residues. After removal of 5 bases from V and 5 bases from J, the junction contained 7 bases not matched to a gene. The CDR3 region has the DNA TGTGCCAGTAGTCCCAGGGACAGGGGGAAGACTGAAGCTTTCTTT. Its translation is CASSPRDRGKTEAFF.

The chain links TRBV28 to TRBJ1-2, with D uncertain. Trimming took off 3 bases at V and 4 bases at J, with 9 bases between the two ends. Germline CDR1 MDHEN, CDR2 SYDVKM. The CDR3 is 13 amino acids. The DNA of the CDR3 is TGTGCCAGCAGTTTCCCCGGAGTCTATGGCTACACCTTC. Its translation: CASSFPGVYGYTF.